Below, 11 T cell receptor beta chains from the same sample are listed, as sequenced in a study of CXCR3-negative and CXCR3-positive naive CD8 T cells. UMI-labeled 5' RACE TRB cDNA libraries were prepared from the cells. One entry per CDR3 protein, without DNA, is what TCRdb gives after re-calling the 5' RACE reads. The sample shows 6,000 to 7,500 distinct CDR3 sequences, and 1.8% sits with its ten largest clones. The specimen sequenced was naive CXCR3- CD8+ T cells from blood. Subset of the sample: CD45RO-CCR7+CD27+CD95- naive CD8+ T cells lacking CXCR3 (TNR3-). These TCRs come from a human donor in good health. Some clones in this sample may be carry-over from other donors' samples.

The CDR3 region is CATSDPDSTSADTQYF. This chain uses TRBV24-1 with TRBJ2-3; the TCRdb call, TRBD1, lacks DNA for checking. CDR1 KGHDR and CDR2 SFDVKD come from the germline V gene. The CDR3 has 16 amino acids.

This rearrangement joins TRBV7-3 to TRBJ2-1; without DNA, the TCRdb call of TRBD1 cannot be checked. Germline values: CDR1 SGHTA, CDR2 FQGTGA. The CDR3 spans 13 residues. CDR3 residues: CASSSTGENEQFF.

This clonotype is classed as medium-sized (0.01 to 0.1%) by frequency. The chain carries TRBV29-1 and TRBJ2-7; the D gene TCRdb calls, TRBD1, cannot be checked with no DNA. The CDR3 sequence is 12 residues long. Germline values: CDR1 SQVTM, CDR2 ANQGSEA. The CDR3 spells CSVAGHRYEQYF.

The chain carries TRBV27 and TRBJ2-1; the TCRdb D gene call, TRBD2, has no DNA to confirm it. CDR1 is MNHEY, CDR2 SMNVEV, per germline (reference sequence). The CDR3 has 16 residues. This CDR3 reads CASSKPTSGLPNEQFF.

This chain joins TRBV7-6 and TRBJ2-7; TCRdb calls TRBD1, which cannot be checked without DNA. The CDR3 contains 15 residues. Germline CDR1 and CDR2: SGHVS and FNYEAQ. Here the CDR3 reads CASSLVGAALNEQYF.

J is TRBJ2-3 and V is TRBV12-3 or TRBV12-4; TCRdb names TRBD2, which stays unverified in the absence of DNA. The CDR3 extends over 17 amino acids. This CDR3 is CASSLFTGPSHTDTQYF.

Considering frequency, this clonotype is medium-sized. The gene calls are TRBV7-9 and TRBJ2-5; TCRdb gives TRBD1 as the D gene, but with no DNA this cannot be confirmed. CDR3 length: 15 residues. Germline V gene sequence: CDR1 SEHNR, CDR2 FQNEAQ (reference sequence). The CDR3 spells CASSQPWDRGETQYF.

The chain links TRBV20-1 to TRBJ2-7; TCRdb's D call of TRBD2 is untestable without DNA. The germline CDR1 and CDR2 sequences are DFQATT and SNEGSKA (reference sequence). This CDR3 contains 14 residues. CDR3 in amino acids: CSARFRAGLYEQYF.

V is TRBV29-1 and J is TRBJ2-7. This CDR3 is 12 amino acids long. CDR1 is SQVTM and CDR2 is ANQGSEA in the germline V gene. The CDR3 is CSATADAYEQYF.

The chain joins TRBV7-8 to TRBJ2-3. The CDR3 spans 14 residues. Germline V gene lookup returns CDR1 SGHVS and CDR2 FQNEAQ. The CDR3 here is CASSRFQGSDTQYF.

The V gene is TRBV28, the J gene TRBJ2-1; TCRdb calls TRBD2, which cannot be checked without DNA. Germline V gives CDR1 MDHEN, CDR2 SYDVKM. This CDR3 contains 16 residues. CDR3 residues: CASSAILAGPYNEQFF.